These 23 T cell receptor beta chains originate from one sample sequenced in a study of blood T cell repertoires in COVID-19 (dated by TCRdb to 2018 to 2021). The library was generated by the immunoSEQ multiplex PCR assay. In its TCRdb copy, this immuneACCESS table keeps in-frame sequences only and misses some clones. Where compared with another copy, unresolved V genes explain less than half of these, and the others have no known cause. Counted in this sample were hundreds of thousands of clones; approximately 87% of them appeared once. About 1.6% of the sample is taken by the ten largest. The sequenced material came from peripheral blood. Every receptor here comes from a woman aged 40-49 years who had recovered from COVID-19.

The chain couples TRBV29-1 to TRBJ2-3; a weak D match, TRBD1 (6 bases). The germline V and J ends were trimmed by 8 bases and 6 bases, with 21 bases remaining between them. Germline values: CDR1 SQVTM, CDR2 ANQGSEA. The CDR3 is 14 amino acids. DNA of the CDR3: TGCAGCTCAGCGCGGACAGCACCCGCCGATACGCAGTATTTT. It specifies CSSARTAPADTQYF.

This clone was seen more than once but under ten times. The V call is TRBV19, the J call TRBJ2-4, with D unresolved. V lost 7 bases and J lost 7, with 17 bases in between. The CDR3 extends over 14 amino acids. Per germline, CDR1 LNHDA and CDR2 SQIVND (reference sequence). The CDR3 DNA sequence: TGTGCCAGTACCCCATACGGGTTTATGAACATTCAGTACTTC. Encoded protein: CASTPYGFMNIQYF.

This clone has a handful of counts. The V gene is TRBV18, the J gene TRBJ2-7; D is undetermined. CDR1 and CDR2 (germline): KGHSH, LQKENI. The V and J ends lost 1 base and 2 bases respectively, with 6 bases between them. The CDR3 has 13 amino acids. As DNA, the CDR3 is TGTGCCAGCTCACCACGCCGGGCCTACGAGCAGTACTTC. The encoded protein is CASSPRRAYEQYF.

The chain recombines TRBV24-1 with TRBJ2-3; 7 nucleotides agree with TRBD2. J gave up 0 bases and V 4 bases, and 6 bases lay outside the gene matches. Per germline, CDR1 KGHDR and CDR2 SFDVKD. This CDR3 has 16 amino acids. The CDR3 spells CATSDPSGASTDTQYF. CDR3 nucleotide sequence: TGTGCCACCAGTGACCCCAGCGGGGCTAGCACAGATACGCAGTATTTT.

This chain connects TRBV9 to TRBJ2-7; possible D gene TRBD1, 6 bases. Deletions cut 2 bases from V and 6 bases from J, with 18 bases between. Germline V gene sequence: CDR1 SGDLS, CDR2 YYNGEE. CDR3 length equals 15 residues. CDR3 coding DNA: TGTGCCAGCAGCGTTGGGGGTGGCAGGGGAATCGAGCAGTACTTC. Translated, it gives CASSVGGGRGIEQYF.

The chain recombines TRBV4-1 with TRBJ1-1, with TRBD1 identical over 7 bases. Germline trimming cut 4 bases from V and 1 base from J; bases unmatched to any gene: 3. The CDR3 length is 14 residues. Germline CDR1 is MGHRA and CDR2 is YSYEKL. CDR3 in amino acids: CASSPRQGNTEAFF. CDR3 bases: TGCGCCAGCAGCCCCCGACAGGGGAACACTGAAGCTTTCTTT.

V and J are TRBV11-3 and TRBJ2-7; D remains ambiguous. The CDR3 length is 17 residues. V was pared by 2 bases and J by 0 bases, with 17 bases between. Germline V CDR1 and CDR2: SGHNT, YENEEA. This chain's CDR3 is CASSLLPRGRSSYEQYF. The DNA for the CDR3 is TGTGCCAGCAGCTTACTGCCGCGTGGCAGGTCCTCCTACGAGCAGTACTTC.

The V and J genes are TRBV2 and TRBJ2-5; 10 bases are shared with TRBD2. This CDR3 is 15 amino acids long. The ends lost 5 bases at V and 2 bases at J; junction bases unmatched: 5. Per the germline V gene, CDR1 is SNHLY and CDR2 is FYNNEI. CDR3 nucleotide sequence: TGTGCCAGCAGTAAGCAACTAGCGGGGCAAGAGACCCAGTACTTC. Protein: CASSKQLAGQETQYF.

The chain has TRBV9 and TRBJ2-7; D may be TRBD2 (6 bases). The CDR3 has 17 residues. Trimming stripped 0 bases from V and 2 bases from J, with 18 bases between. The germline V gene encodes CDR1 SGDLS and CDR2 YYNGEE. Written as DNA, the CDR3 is TGTGCCAGCAGCGTAGGGCCAGCCGGGACTTATCCCTACGAGCAGTACTTC. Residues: CASSVGPAGTYPYEQYF.

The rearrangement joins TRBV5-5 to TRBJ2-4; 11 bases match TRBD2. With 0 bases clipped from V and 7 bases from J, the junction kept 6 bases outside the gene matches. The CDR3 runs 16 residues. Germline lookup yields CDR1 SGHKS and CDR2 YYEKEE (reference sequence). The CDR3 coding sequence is TGTGCCAGCAGCTTGGCCCTTAGCGGGGGGGCCAACATTCAGTACTTC. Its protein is CASSLALSGGANIQYF. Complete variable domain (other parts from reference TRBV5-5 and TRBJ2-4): DAGVTQSPTHLIKTRGQQVTLRCSPISGHKSVSWYQQVLGQGPQFIFQYYEKEERGRGNFPDRFSARQFPNYSSELNVNALLLGDSALYLCASSLALSGGANIQYFGAGTRLSVL.

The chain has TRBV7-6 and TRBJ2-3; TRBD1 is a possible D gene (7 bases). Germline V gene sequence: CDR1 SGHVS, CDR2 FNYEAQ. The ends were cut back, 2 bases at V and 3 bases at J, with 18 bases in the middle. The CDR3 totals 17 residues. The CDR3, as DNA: TGTGCCAGCAGCTTAAGTGTGCAGGGGGGCCTGACAGATACGCAGTATTTT. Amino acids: CASSLSVQGGLTDTQYF.

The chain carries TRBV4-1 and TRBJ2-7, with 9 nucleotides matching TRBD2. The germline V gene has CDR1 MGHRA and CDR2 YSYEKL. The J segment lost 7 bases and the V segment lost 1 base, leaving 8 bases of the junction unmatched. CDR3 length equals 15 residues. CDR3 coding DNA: TGCGCCAGCAGCCAAGCACTAGCGGGTGGCTGGGAGCAGTACTTC. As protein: CASSQALAGGWEQYF.

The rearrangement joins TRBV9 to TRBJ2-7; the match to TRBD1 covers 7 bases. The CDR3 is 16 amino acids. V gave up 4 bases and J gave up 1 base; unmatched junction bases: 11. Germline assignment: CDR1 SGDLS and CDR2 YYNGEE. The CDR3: CASSKETGRPSYEQYF. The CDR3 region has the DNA TGTGCCAGCAGCAAAGAGACAGGGCGCCCTTCCTACGAGCAGTACTTC.

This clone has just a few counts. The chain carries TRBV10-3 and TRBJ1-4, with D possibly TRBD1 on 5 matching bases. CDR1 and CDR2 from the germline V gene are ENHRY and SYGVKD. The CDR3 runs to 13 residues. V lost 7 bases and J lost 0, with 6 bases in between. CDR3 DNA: TGTGCCATCAAGGGGTCAACTAATGAAAAACTGTTTTTT. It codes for CAIKGSTNEKLFF.

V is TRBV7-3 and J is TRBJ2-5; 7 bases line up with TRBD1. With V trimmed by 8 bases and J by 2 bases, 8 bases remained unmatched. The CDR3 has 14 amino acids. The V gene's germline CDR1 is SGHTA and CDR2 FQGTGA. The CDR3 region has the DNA TGTGCCAGCGCGAAAGGACAGGCTCAAGAGACCCAGTACTTC. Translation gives CASAKGQAQETQYF.

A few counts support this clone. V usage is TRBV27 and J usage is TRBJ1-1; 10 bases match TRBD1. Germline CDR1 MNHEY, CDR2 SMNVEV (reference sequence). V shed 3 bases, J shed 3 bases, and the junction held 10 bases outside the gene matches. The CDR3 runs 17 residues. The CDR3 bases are TGTGCCAGCAGTTTCCGGCTGGGACAGGGGTATCACACTGAAGCTTTCTTT. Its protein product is CASSFRLGQGYHTEAFF.

CDR3 loop: CAWSDKQGFAFF. The CDR3 DNA sequence: TGTGCCTGGAGTGATAAACAGGGGTTTGCGTTCTTC. The V call is TRBV30, the J call TRBJ2-1, with 7 bases lining up with TRBD1. Germline CDR1 is GTSNPN and CDR2 is SVGIG (reference sequence). The ends lost 1 base at V and 15 bases at J; junction bases unmatched: 9. The CDR3 totals 12 residues.

CDR3 loop: CAWSTIRRDRDYNEQFF. DNA of the CDR3: TGTGCCTGGAGTACCATCCGCCGGGACAGGGACTACAATGAGCAGTTCTTC. V and J are TRBV30 and TRBJ2-1, with TRBD1 identical over 9 bases. The CDR3 has 17 residues. V gave up 2 bases and J gave up 3 bases; unmatched junction bases: 11. Germline lookup yields CDR1 GTSNPN and CDR2 SVGIG (reference sequence).

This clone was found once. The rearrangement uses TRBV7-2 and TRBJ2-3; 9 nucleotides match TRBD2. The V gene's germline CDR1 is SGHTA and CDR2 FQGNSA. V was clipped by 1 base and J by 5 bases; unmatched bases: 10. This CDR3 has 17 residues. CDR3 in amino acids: CASSLVGGGGPGDTQYF. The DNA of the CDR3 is TGTGCCAGCAGCTTAGTTGGCGGGGGGGGCCCTGGAGATACGCAGTATTTT.

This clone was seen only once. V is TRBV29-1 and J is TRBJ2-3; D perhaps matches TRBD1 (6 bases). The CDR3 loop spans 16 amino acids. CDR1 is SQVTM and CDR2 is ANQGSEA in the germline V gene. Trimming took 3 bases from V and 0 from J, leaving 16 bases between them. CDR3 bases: TGCAGCGTTGACGTTCACAGGGATTCTAGCACAGATACGCAGTATTTT. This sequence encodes CSVDVHRDSSTDTQYF.

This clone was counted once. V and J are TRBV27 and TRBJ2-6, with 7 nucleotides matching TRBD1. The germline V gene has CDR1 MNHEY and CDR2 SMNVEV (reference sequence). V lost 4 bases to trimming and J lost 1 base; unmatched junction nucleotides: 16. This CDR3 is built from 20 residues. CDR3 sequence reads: CASSSRTGQGHGSGANVLTF. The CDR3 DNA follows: TGTGCCAGCAGTTCCCGGACAGGTCAAGGCCACGGGTCTGGGGCCAACGTCCTGACTTTC.

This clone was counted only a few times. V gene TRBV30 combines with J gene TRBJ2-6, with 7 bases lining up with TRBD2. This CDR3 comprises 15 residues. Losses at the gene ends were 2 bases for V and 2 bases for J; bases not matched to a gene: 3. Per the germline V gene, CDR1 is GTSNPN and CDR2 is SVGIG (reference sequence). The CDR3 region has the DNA TGTGCCTGGAGTTTTGCGGGGGCTGGGGCCAACGTCCTGACTTTC. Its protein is CAWSFAGAGANVLTF.

The CDR3 DNA sequence: TGTGCCAGTAGTATAGAGGCAGGGGTATCTGGCGAGCAGTACTTC. Protein sequence: CASSIEAGVSGEQYF. The V gene is TRBV19, the J gene TRBJ2-7, with D perhaps TRBD1 (6 bases). CDR3 size: 15 residues. Germline V gene data show CDR1 as LNHDA and CDR2 as SQIVND (reference sequence). V lost 0 bases, J lost 6 bases, and 15 bases lay in between.